This T cell receptor (beta chain) emerged from a study of blood T cell repertoires in COVID-19. Overall study: Acute-phase and convalescent COVID-19 samples originated in the United States, Italy and Spain.

V shed 2 bases and J shed 4 bases, with 9 bases lying between them. The germline gives CDR1 GTSNPN, CDR2 SVGIG (reference sequence). This CDR3 contains 13 residues. The data were produced by immunoSEQ multiplex PCR, yet TCRdb's version contains in-frame clones alone and is incomplete. The data show roughly 300,000 clones, about 85% seen once. This chain joins TRBV30 and TRBJ1-3, with D perhaps TRBD1 (6 bases). The clonotype was recovered from a woman in her forties or fifties who had recovered from COVID-19. Sequencing was carried out using PBMCs or T cells enriched from blood (not recorded which). The CDR3 sequence: CAWSMGAGNTIYF. The CDR3 bases are TGTGCCTGGAGTATGGGGGCCGGAAACACCATATATTTT.